Below, 20 T cell receptor beta chains from the same sample are listed, as sequenced in a study of blood T cell repertoires in COVID-19. Method: immunoSEQ multiplex PCR; TCRdb's copy keeps in-frame clones and lacks some. Among approximately 300,000 clones listed, about 88% were seen once. Sequenced sample: peripheral blood. The origin of the receptors is a young woman with COVID-19, enrolled during active disease.

The CDR3 spells CASYEQGPAEQYF. DNA of the CDR3: TGTGCCAGCTACGAACAGGGGCCCGCGGAGCAGTACTTC. This sequence joins TRBV18 and TRBJ2-7; 7 bases fit TRBD1. Germline CDR1 and CDR2: KGHSH and LQKENI. Trimming at V came to 7 bases and at J to 7 bases, leaving 10 bases not matched to a gene. This CDR3 has 13 amino acids.

The V call is TRBV7-2, the J call TRBJ2-1, with TRBD2 identical over 8 bases. The CDR3 loop spans 16 amino acids. The germline CDR1 and CDR2 sequences are SGHTA and FQGNSA. Trimming took 8 bases from V and 1 from J; bases not matched to a gene: 10. CDR3 sequence (DNA): TGTGCCAGCCTCGACCGAGGCGGGAGGTCCTACAATGAGCAGTTCTTC. Translated, it gives CASLDRGGRSYNEQFF.

The chain's CDR3 is CASSTRDISSPLHF. The CDR3 nucleotides are TGTGCCAGCAGCACCCGGGACATTAGTTCACCCCTCCACTTT. The chain is built from TRBV7-2 and TRBJ1-6; D possibly corresponds to TRBD1 (6 bases). Per germline, CDR1 SGHTA and CDR2 FQGNSA. The ends were cut back, 5 bases at V and 9 bases at J, with 14 bases in the middle. This CDR3 spans 14 amino acids. The full variable domain, rest sourced from reference TRBV7-2 and TRBJ1-6, is GAGVSQSPSNKVTEKGKDVELRCDPISGHTALYWYRQSLGQGLEFLIYFQGNSAPDKSGLPSDRFSAERTGGSVSTLTIQRTQQEDSAVYLCASSTRDISSPLHFGNGTRLTVT.

The CDR3 DNA sequence: TGTGCCAGCAGCTTAGACGAGCAGGGGGATAGCAATCAGCCCCAGCATTTT. Residues: CASSLDEQGDSNQPQHF. The chain combines TRBV7-8 with TRBJ1-5, with 7 nucleotides matching TRBD1. CDR3 size: 17 residues. The V segment lost 1 base and the J segment 0 bases; nucleotides outside the gene matches: 6. CDR1 and CDR2 from the germline V gene are SGHVS and FQNEAQ.

The chain has TRBV28 and TRBJ2-7, with D perhaps matching TRBD2 (6 bases). The CDR3 spans 14 residues. The germline V and J ends were trimmed by 6 bases and 3 bases, with 15 bases remaining between them. CDR1 MDHEN and CDR2 SYDVKM come from the germline V gene. The CDR3 bases are TGTGCCAGCAGCCCGGGCCTCGGGGGCTACGAGCAGTACTTC. The encoded protein is CASSPGLGGYEQYF.

This clone showed up just once. The chain couples TRBV7-9 to TRBJ1-1, with D perhaps matching TRBD1 (5 bases). Trimming removed 6 bases at V and 6 bases at J, with 14 bases between. The CDR3 runs 13 residues. From germline, CDR1 is SEHNR and CDR2 FQNEAQ (reference sequence). CDR3 amino acids: CASRGQGYSEAFF. The CDR3 DNA reads TGTGCCAGCAGGGGGCAGGGTTACTCTGAAGCTTTCTTT.

The chain is built from TRBV7-9 and TRBJ2-7, with 11 bases matching TRBD2. Germline V gene sequence: CDR1 SEHNR, CDR2 FQNEAQ (reference sequence). The CDR3 covers 14 residues. V lost 4 bases to trimming and J lost 4 bases; unmatched junction nucleotides: 3. The CDR3 loop reads CASSSLAGGYEQYF. The CDR3 DNA reads TGTGCCAGCAGCTCGCTAGCGGGAGGATACGAGCAGTACTTC.

The chain joins TRBV5-8 to TRBJ1-5; possibly TRBD1 for D (6 bases). CDR3 length equals 15 residues. Trimming shortened V by 1 base and J by 11 bases, and 19 bases separated the two germline ends. Germline loops: CDR1 SGHTS, CDR2 YDEGEE. The CDR3 DNA follows: TGTGCCAGCAGCTTGAGGGGGACCCCTTTAGGAGCCCAGCATTTT. This translates into CASSLRGTPLGAQHF.

The chain is built from TRBV2 and TRBJ1-1; D gene unclear. V was clipped by 4 bases and J by 1 base, with 7 bases between them. The germline gives CDR1 SNHLY, CDR2 FYNNEI. The CDR3 length is 13 residues. CDR3 nucleotide sequence: TGTGCCAGCAGTGTGGGCAAGAACACTGAAGCTTTCTTT. Protein product: CASSVGKNTEAFF.

The rearrangement uses TRBV10-3 and TRBJ1-2; D not resolved. The CDR3 runs to 12 residues. With 10 bases removed from V and 5 bases from J, the gap between germline ends came to 14 bases. The V gene's germline CDR1 is ENHRY and CDR2 SYGVKD. The CDR3 protein is CATEWAGYGYTF. In DNA, the CDR3 is TGTGCCACCGAGTGGGCCGGTTATGGCTACACCTTC.

The genes are TRBV3-1 (or the pseudogene TRBV3-2) and TRBJ2-3; 7 bases align to TRBD2. The CDR3 contains 19 residues. V lost 0 bases, J lost 2 bases, and 14 bases stayed unmatched. Germline V gene lookup returns CDR1 LGHDT and CDR2 YNNKEL (reference sequence). CDR3 loop: CASSQEQIGSSGNTDTQYF. The CDR3 DNA reads TGTGCCAGCAGCCAAGAACAAATAGGCTCTAGCGGAAACACAGATACGCAGTATTTT.

V usage is TRBV7-9 and J usage is TRBJ2-5; TRBD2 matches at 8 bases. The CDR3 sequence is 14 residues long. J was trimmed by 5 bases and V by 2 bases; bases with no gene match: 4. Germline V gene sequence: CDR1 SEHNR, CDR2 FQNEAQ (reference sequence). The CDR3 sequence: CASSLQRERETQYF. In DNA form, the CDR3 reads TGTGCCAGCAGCTTACAGCGGGAGAGGGAGACCCAGTACTTC.

The genes are TRBV9 and TRBJ2-3, with 14 bases identical to TRBD2. V was pared by 3 bases and J by 1 base, with 1 base of the junction left unmatched. Germline loops: CDR1 SGDLS, CDR2 YYNGEE. This CDR3 region has 16 residues. CDR3 in amino acids: CASSGLAGGGTDTQYF. The CDR3 region has the DNA TGTGCCAGCAGCGGACTAGCGGGAGGGGGCACAGATACGCAGTATTTT.

This clone appeared a few times. The V call is TRBV7-2, the J call TRBJ1-1, with 9 positions matching TRBD1. The junction had 11 bases not matched to a gene; V was cut back by 4 bases and J by 11 bases. Per the germline V gene, CDR1 is SGHTA and CDR2 is FQGNSA. The CDR3 totals 14 residues. CDR3: CASSYTRDREGAFF. Written as DNA, the CDR3 is TGTGCCAGCAGCTATACCCGGGACAGGGAGGGCGCTTTCTTT.

The chain recombines TRBV7-9 with TRBJ1-1; D is possibly TRBD1 (5 bases). This CDR3 spans 15 amino acids. The ends were cut back, 4 bases at V and 1 base at J, with 13 bases in the middle. Germline-derived CDR1 and CDR2 are SEHNR and FQNEAQ (reference sequence). CDR3 coding DNA: TGTGCCAGCAGCTCACCTAGGGGATCGAACACTGAAGCTTTCTTT. Amino acids: CASSSPRGSNTEAFF.

The DNA of the CDR3 is TGCGCCAGCAGTTGGGGCGGGAGCTCCTACAATGAGCAGTTCTTC. Protein sequence: CASSWGGSSYNEQFF. The J gene is TRBJ2-1, the V gene TRBV5-1; 7 bases are shared with TRBD2. Germline assignment: CDR1 SGHRS and CDR2 YFSETQ. V lost 5 bases, J lost 0 bases, and 5 bases stayed unmatched. This CDR3 has 15 residues.

This chain joins TRBV7-9 and TRBJ2-7; tentatively, D is TRBD1 (5 bases). The length of the CDR3 is 15 residues. The V gene's germline CDR1 is SEHNR and CDR2 FQNEAQ (reference sequence). The germline V and J ends were trimmed by 5 bases and 3 bases, with 17 bases remaining between them. This chain's CDR3 is CASSVLTEKNYEQYF. DNA of the CDR3: TGTGCCAGCAGCGTACTGACAGAAAAAAACTACGAGCAGTACTTC.

The rearrangement joins TRBV28 to TRBJ2-5; D gene unclear. The ends were cut back, 3 bases at V and 6 bases at J, with 17 bases in the middle. CDR3 length equals 15 residues. CDR1 is MDHEN, CDR2 SYDVKM, per germline. The CDR3 DNA reads TGTGCCAGCAGTTTTAACCGATACAACGTAAAGACCCAGTACTTC. Encoded protein: CASSFNRYNVKTQYF.

The rearrangement uses TRBV18 and TRBJ2-7; 16 nucleotides line up with TRBD2. This CDR3 has 13 amino acids. The germline gives CDR1 KGHSH, CDR2 LQKENI. The junction had 3 bases not matched to a gene; V was cut back by 6 bases and J by 10 bases. Written as DNA, the CDR3 is TGTGCCAGCTCCGGGACTAGCGGGAGGGAACAGTACTTC. It encodes CASSGTSGREQYF.

J is TRBJ2-5 and V is TRBV7-2; tentative D call: TRBD1 (6 bases). The ends were cut back, 5 bases at V and 1 base at J, with 8 bases in the middle. Per germline, CDR1 SGHTA and CDR2 FQGNSA. The CDR3 covers 13 residues. Written as DNA, the CDR3 is TGTGCCAGCAGCCGACAGGCCCAAGAGACCCAGTACTTC. Translated: CASSRQAQETQYF.